The TCR beta chain described here comes from a study of identical twins. From the 5' RACE reads, TCRdb called clonotypes with MiXCR, one entry per CDR3 protein. The sample has fewer than 650,000 distinct CDR3 sequences, just under 10% seen once. The CDR3 runs to 14 residues. After removal of 5 bases from V and 5 bases from J, the junction contained 4 bases not matched to a gene. This clonotype was recorded at least ten times. This same sample was also taken into another study, of yellow fever vaccine responses in identical twins.

The specimen sequenced was PBMCs. This sequence was found in a woman between 18 and 30 years old in good health. This sequence joins TRBV12-3 or TRBV12-4 and TRBJ2-3, with 10 bases lining up with TRBD1. The chain's CDR3 is CASSPTGGEDTQYF. The CDR3 region has the DNA TGTGCCAGCAGTCCGACAGGGGGCGAAGATACGCAGTATTTT.